Sequencing of this T cell receptor beta chain was carried out in a study of T cell responses to AZD1222 COVID-19 vaccine. Study results and caveats: White British ancestry dominated among donors, who included more females, and clonal diversity was possibly underestimated. Sampling that yielded the repertoires occurred only after the peak T cell response.

This clone was seen a handful of times. Its target is unknown. The table came from immunoSEQ multiplex PCR; TCRdb's copy has only in-frame clones and leaves some out. There are some 110,000 clones in the sample; more than 70% occur only once, and 3.5% to 5% lies in the top ten. The CDR3 spans 12 residues. Trimming took off 5 bases at V and 4 bases at J, with 6 bases between the two ends. The clonotype originates from an adult in good health. V gene TRBV12-3 or TRBV12-4 combines with J gene TRBJ1-5; no reliable D call. The sequencing here drew on peripheral blood, taken on day 0 of AZD1222 vaccination. CDR3: CASSNTNQPQHF. In DNA, the CDR3 is TGTGCCAGCAGTAACACAAATCAGCCCCAGCATTTT.